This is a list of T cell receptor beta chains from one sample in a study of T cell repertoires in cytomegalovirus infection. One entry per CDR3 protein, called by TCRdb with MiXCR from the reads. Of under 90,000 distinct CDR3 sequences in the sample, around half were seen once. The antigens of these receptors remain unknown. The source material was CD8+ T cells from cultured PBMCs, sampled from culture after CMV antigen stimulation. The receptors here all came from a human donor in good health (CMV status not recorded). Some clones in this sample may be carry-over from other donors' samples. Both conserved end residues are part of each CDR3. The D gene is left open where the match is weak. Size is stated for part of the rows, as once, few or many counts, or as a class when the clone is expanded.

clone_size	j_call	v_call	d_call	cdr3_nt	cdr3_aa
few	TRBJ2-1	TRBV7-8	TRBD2	TGTGCCAGCAGCGCGAAAGGGGTTGGGACTAGAGACAATGAGCAGTTCTTC	CASSAKGVGTRDNEQFF
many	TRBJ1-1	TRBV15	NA	TGTGCCACCAGCAGAGATTGGCGTGGATCGAACACTGAAGCTTTCTTT	CATSRDWRGSNTEAFF
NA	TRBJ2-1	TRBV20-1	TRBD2	TGCAGTGCTAGAGACCCCCTGACTAGCGGGACCCGGTATACGCGCAATGAGCAGTTCTTC	CSARDPLTSGTRYTRNEQFF
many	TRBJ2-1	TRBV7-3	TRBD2	TGTGCCAGCAGCTTAGTACTAGCGGGAGGGCCCAGCTCCTACAATGAGCAGTTCTTC	CASSLVLAGGPSSYNEQFF
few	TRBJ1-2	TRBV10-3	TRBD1	TGTGCCATCAGTGAAGGTGGAGGACAGGGTCACTTTAACTATGGCTACACCTTC	CAISEGGGQGHFNYGYTF
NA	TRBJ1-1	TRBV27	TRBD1	TGTGCCAGCAGTTTATCCCAGGGGGTGAAGGCTGAAGCTTTCTTT	CASSLSQGVKAEAFF
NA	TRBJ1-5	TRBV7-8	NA	TGTGCCAGCAGCTTAGATGGAAGCAATCAGCCCCAGCATTTT	CASSLDGSNQPQHF
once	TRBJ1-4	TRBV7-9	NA	TGTGCCAGCAGCTCCCCGACAGGAACAGAAAAACTGTTTTTT	CASSSPTGTEKLFF
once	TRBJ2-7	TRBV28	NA	TGTGCCAGCAGTTTTGGGCGGATTTACGAGCAGTACTTC	CASSFGRIYEQYF
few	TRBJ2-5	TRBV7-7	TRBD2	TGTGCTAGCAGCTTAGCTGGACCCGGGACTAGCGGGAGGGCCGGTGAGACCCAGTACTTC	CASSLAGPGTSGRAGETQYF
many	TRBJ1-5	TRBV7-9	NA	TGTGCCAGCAGCTTAGCGGCAGGGAATCAGCCCCAGCATTTT	CASSLAAGNQPQHF
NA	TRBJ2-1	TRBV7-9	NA	TGTGCCAGCAGCCCATCAGGGGCTTCCTACAATGAGCAGTTCTTC	CASSPSGASYNEQFF
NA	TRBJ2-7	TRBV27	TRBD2	TGTGCCAGCCAGGGACTAGCGGGAGTCTACGAGCAGTACTTC	CASQGLAGVYEQYF
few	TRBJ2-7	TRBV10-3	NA	TGTGCCATCAGTGATGGGGATGAGACCTACGAGCAGTACTTC	CAISDGDETYEQYF
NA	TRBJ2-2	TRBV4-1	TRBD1	TGCGCCAGCAGCCCCCGAGACAGGGGGAGGACCGGGGAGCTGTTTTTT	CASSPRDRGRTGELFF
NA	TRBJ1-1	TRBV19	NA	TGTGCCAGTAGTATCCGCACCTTCCCACAGGCTTTCTTT	CASSIRTFPQAFF
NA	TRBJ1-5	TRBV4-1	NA	TGCGCCAGCAGCCAAGCCCTTTTGGCAGGGAGGAATCAGCCCCAGCATTTT	CASSQALLAGRNQPQHF
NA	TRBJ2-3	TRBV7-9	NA	TGTGCCAGCAGGTACGGGGGAGAAGGGCCGTATTTCGATACGCAGTATTTT	CASRYGGEGPYFDTQYF
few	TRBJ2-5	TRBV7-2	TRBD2	TGTGCCAGCAGCTTAAGAGGAGCTAGCGGGAGCACCGAAGGGGAGACGCAGTACTTC	CASSLRGASGSTEGETQYF
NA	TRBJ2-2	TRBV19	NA	TGTGCCAGTAGTATAGAACAGGGCTTACTACCCGGGGAGCTGTTTTTT	CASSIEQGLLPGELFF
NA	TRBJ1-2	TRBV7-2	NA	TGTGCCACCATAACCTGGGGCGGGGACTATGGCTACACCTTC	CATITWGGDYGYTF
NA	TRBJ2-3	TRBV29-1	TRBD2	TGCAGCGACGGACTAGCGGGAGGATCTGATACGCAGTATTTT	CSDGLAGGSDTQYF
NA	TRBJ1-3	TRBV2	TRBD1	TGTGCCAGCAGACCGGGACAGGGGGCTTACGGAAACACCATATATTTT	CASRPGQGAYGNTIYF
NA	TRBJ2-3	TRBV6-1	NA	TGTGCCAGCAGTGAATTCTTAAGGGATACGCAGTATTTT	CASSEFLRDTQYF
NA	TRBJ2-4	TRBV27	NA	TGTGCCAGCAGAGCTAGGGCCGTAGCCATAAACATTCAGTACTTC	CASRARAVAINIQYF
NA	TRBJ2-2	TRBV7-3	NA	TGTGCCAGCAGCTCACTGTCGGCCGGGGAGCTGTTTTTT	CASSSLSAGELFF
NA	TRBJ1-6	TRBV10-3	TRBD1	TGTGCCATCAGTGAGTACGGACAGGGGAATTCACCCCTCCACTTT	CAISEYGQGNSPLHF
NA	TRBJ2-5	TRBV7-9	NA	TGTGCCAGCACCCCAGGGGGGGGACAAGAGACCCAGTACTTC	CASTPGGGQETQYF
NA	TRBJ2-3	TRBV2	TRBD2	TGTGCCATTGAACTAGCGGATCTCACAGATACGCAGTATTTT	CAIELADLTDTQYF
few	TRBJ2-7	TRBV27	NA	TGTGCCAGCAGTTTAGCCGATACATACGAGCAGTACTTC	CASSLADTYEQYF
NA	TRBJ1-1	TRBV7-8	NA	TGTGCCAGCAGCTTAGCACGTGGGGGGCTCACTGAAGCTTTCTTT	CASSLARGGLTEAFF
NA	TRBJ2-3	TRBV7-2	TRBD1	TGTGCCAGCGAAGGGGCGACAGGGCGGTCAGATACGCAGTATTTT	CASEGATGRSDTQYF
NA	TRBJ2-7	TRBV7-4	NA	TGTGCCAGCAGCTCCCAGTGGGGGGGCCCCTACGAGCAGTACTTC	CASSSQWGGPYEQYF
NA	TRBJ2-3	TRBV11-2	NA	TGTGCCAGCAGCTTGGATTTCGCCTCACCGTCGGGTACGCAGTATTTT	CASSLDFASPSGTQYF
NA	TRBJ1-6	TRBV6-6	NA	TGTGCCAGCATTACTCCTAATACTTATAATTCACCCCTCCGCTTT	CASITPNTYNSPLRF
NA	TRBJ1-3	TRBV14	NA	TGTGCCAGCAGCCAAGTAAACGGTCCGAACACCATATATTTT	CASSQVNGPNTIYF
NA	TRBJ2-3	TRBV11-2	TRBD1	TGTGCCAGCAGGCGCCCGGGACAGGGAACAGATACGCAGTATTTT	CASRRPGQGTDTQYF
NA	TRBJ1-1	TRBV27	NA	TGTGCCAGCAGTTTGTTTGGAGGGGCCCCTGAAGCTTTCTTT	CASSLFGGAPEAFF
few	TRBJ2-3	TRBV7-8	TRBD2	TGTGCCAGCAGCTCCCTAGCGGGGGGCACAGATACGCAGTATTTT	CASSSLAGGTDTQYF
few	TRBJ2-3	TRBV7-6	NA	TGTGCCAGCAGCCCAAGACAGGGAGGAGAGACAGATACGCAGTATTTT	CASSPRQGGETDTQYF
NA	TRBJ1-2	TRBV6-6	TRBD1	TGTGCCAGCAGTTACTCGAGAAGGGGGCCAGTCTATGGCTACACCTTC	CASSYSRRGPVYGYTF
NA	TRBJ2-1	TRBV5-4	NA	TGTGCCAGCAGCTTCCGGGACGGAGGCGGACCCGAGCAGTTCTTC	CASSFRDGGGPEQFF
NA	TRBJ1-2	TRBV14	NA	TGTGCCAGCAGCCTGGGACGGTCCAGGGGTGGCTACACCTTC	CASSLGRSRGGYTF
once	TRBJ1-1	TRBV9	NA	TGTGCCAGCAGCGTCAGCTCAGGTACTGAAGCTTTCTTT	CASSVSSGTEAFF
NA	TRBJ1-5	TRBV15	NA	TGTGCCACCAGGCCCCCACGGGGTCAGGAGAAAAATAGCAATCAGCCCCAGCATTTT	CATRPPRGQEKNSNQPQHF